The rows below give T cell receptor beta chains drawn from one sample of a study of blood T cell repertoires in COVID-19. Sequencing was performed with immunoSEQ multiplex PCR; in TCRdb, only in-frame clones are kept and a portion is missing. Of around 400,000 clones in the sample, about 88% were seen once. The sample consisted of PBMCs or T cells enriched from blood (not recorded which). These receptors were collected from a woman under 30 who had been exposed to COVID-19. Each CDR3 is given with its conserved first and last residue. Each record gives: D gene, V gene, CDR3 length, J gene, clone size, CDR3 protein, CDR3 DNA. D genes are given only for firm matches. Expanded clones are given a class, and other clones once, few, many or no size at all.

d_call: -
v_call: TRBV5-4
cdr3_length: 13
j_call: TRBJ1-1
clone_size: -
cdr3_aa: CASRQVLNTEAFF
cdr3_nt: TGTGCCAGCAGACAGGTTCTGAACACTGAAGCTTTCTTT

d_call: TRBD1
v_call: TRBV19
cdr3_length: 12
j_call: TRBJ1-1
clone_size: once
cdr3_aa: CAKNTGDTEAFF
cdr3_nt: TGTGCCAAGAATACAGGGGACACTGAAGCTTTCTTT

d_call: -
v_call: TRBV28
cdr3_length: 13
j_call: TRBJ2-2
clone_size: -
cdr3_aa: CASSLGETGELFF
cdr3_nt: TGTGCCAGCAGTTTAGGAGAGACCGGGGAGCTGTTTTTT

d_call: TRBD1
v_call: TRBV19
cdr3_length: 14
j_call: TRBJ1-1
clone_size: once
cdr3_aa: CASSINRGRVVAFF
cdr3_nt: TGTGCCAGTAGTATAAACAGGGGGCGCGTTGTAGCTTTCTTT

d_call: TRBD2
v_call: TRBV10-2
cdr3_length: 16
j_call: TRBJ2-1
clone_size: -
cdr3_aa: CASRELTGLYYNEQFF
cdr3_nt: TGCGCCAGCAGGGAACTTACGGGACTATACTACAATGAGCAGTTCTTC

d_call: -
v_call: TRBV18
cdr3_length: 12
j_call: TRBJ1-1
clone_size: -
cdr3_aa: CASSPLNTEAFF
cdr3_nt: TGTGCCAGCTCACCCTTGAACACTGAAGCTTTCTTT

d_call: -
v_call: TRBV6-6
cdr3_length: 16
j_call: TRBJ2-7
clone_size: -
cdr3_aa: CASSYSKASEGYEQYF
cdr3_nt: TGTGCCAGCAGTTACTCGAAGGCCAGCGAAGGCTACGAGCAGTACTTC

d_call: TRBD1
v_call: TRBV7-2
cdr3_length: 13
j_call: TRBJ1-6
clone_size: -
cdr3_aa: CASSPDRVSPLHF
cdr3_nt: TGTGCCAGCAGCCCGGACAGGGTTTCACCCCTCCACTTT

d_call: TRBD2
v_call: TRBV7-9
cdr3_length: 18
j_call: TRBJ2-1
clone_size: -
cdr3_aa: CASSFASLTSGSLNEQFF
cdr3_nt: TGTGCCAGCAGCTTCGCAAGTCTAACTAGCGGGAGTCTTAATGAGCAGTTCTTC

d_call: -
v_call: TRBV12-3/TRBV12-4
cdr3_length: 12
j_call: TRBJ1-5
clone_size: -
cdr3_aa: CASSPAGQPQHF
cdr3_nt: TGTGCCAGCAGTCCCGCGGGGCAGCCCCAGCATTTT

d_call: TRBD2
v_call: TRBV7-2
cdr3_length: 16
j_call: TRBJ2-7
clone_size: -
cdr3_aa: CASSLGLAFPPYEQYF
cdr3_nt: TGTGCCAGCAGCCTCGGACTAGCCTTTCCCCCCTACGAGCAGTACTTC

d_call: -
v_call: TRBV5-1
cdr3_length: 14
j_call: TRBJ2-1
clone_size: -
cdr3_aa: CASRWAGTLDEQFF
cdr3_nt: TGCGCCAGCAGGTGGGCCGGGACTTTGGATGAGCAGTTCTTC

d_call: -
v_call: TRBV19
cdr3_length: 16
j_call: TRBJ2-6
clone_size: -
cdr3_aa: CASRAGTLSGANVLTF
cdr3_nt: TGTGCCAGTCGAGCCGGGACACTCTCTGGGGCCAACGTCCTGACTTTC

d_call: -
v_call: TRBV18
cdr3_length: 18
j_call: TRBJ1-2
clone_size: -
cdr3_aa: CASSPPPPRGTGYYGYTF
cdr3_nt: TGTGCCAGCTCACCACCGCCTCCTCGGGGCACAGGGTACTATGGCTACACCTTC

d_call: TRBD2
v_call: TRBV6-6
cdr3_length: 15
j_call: TRBJ2-7
clone_size: -
cdr3_aa: CASSPRLAGSYEQYF
cdr3_nt: TGTGCCAGCAGCCCGAGACTAGCGGGCTCCTACGAGCAGTACTTC

d_call: -
v_call: TRBV10-3
cdr3_length: 17
j_call: TRBJ2-5
clone_size: -
cdr3_aa: CAISESTYRDRAETQYF
cdr3_nt: TGTGCCATCAGTGAGTCGACCTACAGGGATAGGGCGGAGACCCAGTACTTC

d_call: -
v_call: TRBV7-9
cdr3_length: 13
j_call: TRBJ1-6
clone_size: -
cdr3_aa: CASSLDPDSPLHF
cdr3_nt: TGTGCCAGCAGCTTAGATCCCGATTCACCCCTCCACTTT

d_call: -
v_call: TRBV18
cdr3_length: 16
j_call: TRBJ1-2
clone_size: -
cdr3_aa: CASSHPETAANYGYTF
cdr3_nt: TGTGCCAGCTCACACCCGGAAACAGCAGCTAACTATGGCTACACCTTC

d_call: -
v_call: TRBV7-2
cdr3_length: 15
j_call: TRBJ1-5
clone_size: -
cdr3_aa: CASSLASHINQPQHF
cdr3_nt: TGTGCCAGCAGCTTAGCTTCGCACATCAATCAGCCCCAGCATTTT

d_call: -
v_call: TRBV12-3/TRBV12-4
cdr3_length: 12
j_call: TRBJ2-7
clone_size: -
cdr3_aa: CASSTTGNEQYF
cdr3_nt: TGTGCCAGCAGCACCACAGGGAACGAGCAGTACTTC

d_call: -
v_call: TRBV7-2
cdr3_length: 14
j_call: TRBJ1-5
clone_size: few
cdr3_aa: CASSLRRGDQPQHF
cdr3_nt: TGTGCCAGCAGCTTGAGACGGGGAGATCAGCCCCAGCATTTT

d_call: TRBD1
v_call: TRBV10-1
cdr3_length: 14
j_call: TRBJ2-5
clone_size: -
cdr3_aa: CASSGDRGKETQYF
cdr3_nt: TGCGCCAGCAGTGGGGACAGGGGGAAAGAGACCCAGTACTTC

d_call: -
v_call: TRBV4-1
cdr3_length: 17
j_call: TRBJ2-7
clone_size: -
cdr3_aa: CASSQDPGQYLGSEQYF
cdr3_nt: TGCGCCAGCAGCCAAGACCCGGGACAATACCTGGGCAGCGAGCAGTACTTC

d_call: -
v_call: TRBV7-2
cdr3_length: 15
j_call: TRBJ2-3
clone_size: -
cdr3_aa: CASSLNVPARGTQYF
cdr3_nt: TGTGCCAGCAGTCTCAACGTTCCAGCGCGGGGTACGCAGTATTTT

d_call: -
v_call: TRBV2
cdr3_length: 14
j_call: TRBJ2-2
clone_size: -
cdr3_aa: CASSEESSAGELFF
cdr3_nt: TGTGCCAGCAGTGAAGAGTCGAGCGCCGGGGAGCTGTTTTTT

d_call: TRBD2
v_call: TRBV27
cdr3_length: 18
j_call: TRBJ2-7
clone_size: few
cdr3_aa: CASSLSFGGSLAGYEQYF
cdr3_nt: TGTGCCAGCAGTTTATCTTTCGGCGGGTCGCTAGCGGGCTACGAGCAGTACTTC

d_call: TRBD1
v_call: TRBV28
cdr3_length: 15
j_call: TRBJ2-7
clone_size: -
cdr3_aa: CASSSRDRGLGEQYF
cdr3_nt: TGTGCCAGCAGTTCCCGGGACAGGGGGTTGGGGGAGCAGTACTTC

d_call: -
v_call: TRBV2
cdr3_length: 15
j_call: TRBJ2-1
clone_size: -
cdr3_aa: CASSGGGGYGTEQFF
cdr3_nt: TGTGCCAGCAGTGGTGGGGGGGGCTATGGTACTGAGCAGTTCTTC

d_call: TRBD2
v_call: TRBV10-3
cdr3_length: 14
j_call: TRBJ2-1
clone_size: many
cdr3_aa: CAISGSGGYNEQFF
cdr3_nt: TGTGCCATCAGTGGGAGCGGGGGCTACAATGAGCAGTTCTTC

d_call: TRBD2
v_call: TRBV3-1/TRBV3-2
cdr3_length: 18
j_call: TRBJ2-7
clone_size: -
cdr3_aa: CASSQGGTSGGDIYEQYF
cdr3_nt: TGTGCCAGCAGCCAAGGAGGGACTAGCGGGGGAGATATCTACGAGCAGTACTTC

d_call: -
v_call: TRBV28
cdr3_length: 15
j_call: TRBJ2-1
clone_size: -
cdr3_aa: CASSLFRGIYNEQFF
cdr3_nt: TGTGCCAGCAGTTTGTTCAGGGGAATTTACAATGAGCAGTTCTTC

d_call: TRBD1
v_call: TRBV5-4
cdr3_length: 14
j_call: TRBJ2-3
clone_size: -
cdr3_aa: CASSSSGGADTQYF
cdr3_nt: TGTGCCAGCAGCTCCTCAGGGGGCGCAGATACGCAGTATTTT

d_call: -
v_call: TRBV7-2
cdr3_length: 16
j_call: TRBJ2-7
clone_size: few
cdr3_aa: CASSLWAGWWFYEQYF
cdr3_nt: TGTGCCAGCAGCTTATGGGCGGGGTGGTGGTTCTACGAGCAGTACTTC

d_call: TRBD1
v_call: TRBV3-1/TRBV3-2
cdr3_length: 14
j_call: TRBJ2-7
clone_size: -
cdr3_aa: CASSQPGQTYEQYF
cdr3_nt: TGTGCCAGCAGCCAACCGGGACAGACCTACGAGCAGTACTTC

d_call: TRBD2
v_call: TRBV28
cdr3_length: 14
j_call: TRBJ2-7
clone_size: -
cdr3_aa: CASSPSGRTYEQYF
cdr3_nt: TGTGCCAGCAGTCCTAGCGGTAGGACCTACGAGCAGTACTTC

d_call: -
v_call: TRBV18
cdr3_length: 14
j_call: TRBJ1-6
clone_size: -
cdr3_aa: CASSPWGDNSPLHF
cdr3_nt: TGTGCCAGCTCACCGTGGGGGGATAATTCACCCCTCCACTTT

d_call: -
v_call: TRBV4-1
cdr3_length: 12
j_call: TRBJ1-4
clone_size: -
cdr3_aa: CASSQDSVKLFF
cdr3_nt: TGCGCCAGCAGCCAAGATTCGGTAAAACTGTTTTTT

d_call: TRBD1
v_call: TRBV6-5
cdr3_length: 14
j_call: TRBJ2-7
clone_size: -
cdr3_aa: CASRKGQGTYEQYF
cdr3_nt: TGTGCCAGCAGAAAGGGACAGGGGACCTACGAGCAGTACTTC

d_call: -
v_call: TRBV28
cdr3_length: 14
j_call: TRBJ1-5
clone_size: -
cdr3_aa: CASSLPGSNQPQHF
cdr3_nt: TGTGCCAGCAGTCTTCCAGGGAGCAATCAGCCCCAGCATTTT

d_call: TRBD1
v_call: TRBV6-5
cdr3_length: 14
j_call: TRBJ1-5
clone_size: -
cdr3_aa: CASTPRQGYQPQHF
cdr3_nt: TGTGCCAGCACCCCACGACAGGGCTATCAGCCCCAGCATTTT

d_call: TRBD1
v_call: TRBV10-2
cdr3_length: 12
j_call: TRBJ2-7
clone_size: -
cdr3_aa: CASRSTGSEQYF
cdr3_nt: TGCGCCAGCAGATCGACAGGGAGTGAGCAGTACTTC

d_call: TRBD1
v_call: TRBV6-5
cdr3_length: 14
j_call: TRBJ2-5
clone_size: -
cdr3_aa: CGGGDRGLGKTQYF
cdr3_nt: TGTGGGGGCGGGGACAGGGGACTGGGAAAGACCCAGTACTTC